These 27 T cell receptor beta chains share one sample of origin, sequenced in a study of blood T cell repertoires in COVID-19. Sequenced by immunoSEQ multiplex PCR; TCRdb stores in-frame clones only, minus some. This sample has some 50,000 clones; 88% occur once, and the top ten carry about 3.5%. Sample: peripheral blood. These receptors all stem from a human donor in a cohort sampled during active COVID-19.

The chain employs TRBV9 and TRBJ2-1; the D is unclear. V was trimmed by 0 bases and J by 7 bases, leaving 8 bases between them. The CDR3 has 13 residues. The germline gives CDR1 SGDLS, CDR2 YYNGEE. The CDR3 DNA reads TGTGCCAGCAGCGTAGCTATCGGGAATGAGCAGTTCTTC. It yields the protein CASSVAIGNEQFF.

The chain recombines TRBV3-1 (or the pseudogene TRBV3-2) with TRBJ2-7, with D unresolved. The CDR3 is 13 amino acids. Germline loops: CDR1 LGHDT, CDR2 YNNKEL (reference sequence). Trimming removed 3 bases from V and 2 bases from J, with 8 bases in between. CDR3: CASSQSRTYEQYF. DNA of the CDR3: TGTGCCAGCAGCCAGTCCAGAACCTACGAGCAGTACTTC.

This clone was observed a single time. The chain is built from TRBV19 and TRBJ2-2; TRBD1 matches at 7 bases. Per the germline V gene, CDR1 is LNHDA and CDR2 is SQIVND (reference sequence). V lost 5 bases, J lost 7 bases, and 4 bases stayed unmatched. The CDR3 is 13 amino acids. The CDR3 DNA reads TGTGCCAGTAGTCCACAGGGGAGCGGGGAGCTGTTTTTT. Protein sequence: CASSPQGSGELFF.

The chain combines TRBV7-9 with TRBJ2-1, with 9 bases identical to TRBD1. Unmatched junction bases numbered 6, after V lost 5 bases and J lost 4 bases. The CDR3 has 15 amino acids. Germline V gives CDR1 SEHNR, CDR2 FQNEAQ (reference sequence). CDR3 in DNA: TGTGCCAGCAGCCCAACAGGGGGCTTGTACAATGAGCAGTTCTTC. Its translation: CASSPTGGLYNEQFF.

The rearrangement links TRBV4-1 to TRBJ1-2; 8 nucleotides line up with TRBD1. This CDR3 spans 14 amino acids. V trimming: 3 bases; J trimming: 4 bases; junction bases outside the gene matches: 4. Germline lookup yields CDR1 MGHRA and CDR2 YSYEKL. CDR3 sequence: CASSQTGDFYGYTF. The CDR3 nucleotides read TGCGCCAGCAGCCAGACAGGGGACTTCTATGGCTACACCTTC.

The chain employs TRBV6-5 and TRBJ2-1, with 13 bases matching TRBD2. Losses at the gene ends were 1 base for V and 12 bases for J; bases not matched to a gene: 3. The CDR3 runs 14 residues. The V gene's germline CDR1 is MNHEY and CDR2 SVGAGI. Here the CDR3 reads CASSYWTSGRGQFF. DNA of the CDR3: TGTGCCAGCAGTTACTGGACTAGCGGGAGAGGGCAGTTCTTC.

This chain connects TRBV5-5 to TRBJ2-1, with TRBD1 as a possible D gene (5 bases). The CDR3 spans 15 residues. Trimming took off 4 bases at V and 6 bases at J, with 17 bases between the two ends. CDR1 SGHKS and CDR2 YYEKEE come from the germline V gene (reference sequence). CDR3 residues: CASSPGHANTNEQFF. The CDR3 DNA sequence: TGTGCCAGCAGCCCAGGACACGCCAACACCAATGAGCAGTTCTTC.

This clone was picked up one time. The chain combines TRBV18 with TRBJ2-5; 7 bases are shared with TRBD1. Trimming cost V 3 bases and J 2 bases; bases outside gene matches: 3. This CDR3 comprises 14 residues. CDR1 is KGHSH, CDR2 LQKENI, per germline. For the CDR3, the DNA is TGTGCCAGCTCACCCAGGGACAGTCAAGAGACCCAGTACTTC. Translation gives CASSPRDSQETQYF.

The chain combines TRBV19 with TRBJ2-7, with a weak D call TRBD2 (6 bases). Deletions cut 3 bases from V and 6 bases from J, with 9 bases between. CDR1 and CDR2 (germline): LNHDA, SQIVND (reference sequence). This CDR3 region has 12 residues. This chain's CDR3 is CASSILGSEQYF. The CDR3 nucleotides read TGTGCCAGTAGTATTCTCGGGAGCGAGCAGTACTTC.

This rearrangement joins TRBV3-1 (or the pseudogene TRBV3-2) to TRBJ1-5; D gene uncertain. In germline, CDR1 is LGHDT, CDR2 YNNKEL (reference sequence). CDR3 size: 14 residues. V lost 5 bases and J lost 0, with 8 bases in between. In DNA, the CDR3 is TGTGCCAGCAGCGACGGACTTAGCAATCAGCCCCAGCATTTT. Amino acid sequence: CASSDGLSNQPQHF.

This rearrangement joins TRBV6-2 or TRBV6-3 to TRBJ2-7, with 7 bases lining up with TRBD1. V was pared by 5 bases and J by 4 bases, with 8 bases of the junction left unmatched. In germline, CDR1 is MNHEY, CDR2 SVGEGT. There are 14 residues in the CDR3. The CDR3, as DNA: TGTGCCAGCAGTCCGGCAGGGGGAAGGTACGAGCAGTACTTC. As protein: CASSPAGGRYEQYF.

Concerning this clone itself: Other DNA variants within this sample encode the same CDR3. V usage is TRBV7-9 and J usage is TRBJ1-4; 9 bases match TRBD1. V lost 5 bases, J lost 0 bases, and 4 bases stayed unmatched. This CDR3 comprises 16 residues. CDR1 is SEHNR and CDR2 is FQNEAQ in the germline V gene (reference sequence). CDR3 DNA sequence: TGTGCCAGCAGCCCGGGACAGGGAACAACTAATGAAAAACTGTTTTTT. Translation: CASSPGQGTTNEKLFF.

The chain joins TRBV19 to TRBJ2-7; 12 bases line up with TRBD2. The junction had 4 bases not matched to a gene; V was cut back by 4 bases and J by 3 bases. From germline, CDR1 is LNHDA and CDR2 SQIVND (reference sequence). The CDR3 is 15 residues long. For the CDR3, the DNA is TGTGCCAGTAGTAGGACTAGCGGGAACTTCTACGAGCAGTACTTC. This translates into CASSRTSGNFYEQYF.

This clone appeared a few times. The CDR3 loop reads CAWSRGNDQPQHF. DNA for the CDR3: TGTGCCTGGAGTCGGGGAAATGATCAGCCCCAGCATTTT. The rearrangement joins TRBV30 to TRBJ1-5, with D unresolved. CDR1 is GTSNPN, CDR2 SVGIG, per germline (reference sequence). The CDR3 length is 13 residues. Trimming removed 2 bases from V and 5 bases from J, with 10 bases in between.

Note on this clone: An end of the junction does not agree with germline; a read error may underlie this. The chain links TRBV7-9 to TRBJ2-7; D might be TRBD2 (6 bases). In germline, CDR1 is SEHNR, CDR2 FQNEAQ (reference sequence). The CDR3 contains 15 residues. This CDR3 reads CASSLFAGSSHEQYF. CDR3 nucleotide sequence: TGTGCCAGCAGCTTATTCGCGGGAAGCTCCCACGAGCAGTACTTC.

The rearrangement links TRBV11-3 to TRBJ1-1; maybe TRBD1 (6 bases). The CDR3 is 13 residues long. The germline V gene has CDR1 SGHNT and CDR2 YENEEA. The germline V and J ends were trimmed by 4 bases and 1 base, with 7 bases remaining between them. For the CDR3, the DNA is TGTGCCAGCAGCTCGACAGGGAACACTGAAGCTTTCTTT. Translating it yields CASSSTGNTEAFF.

The chain has TRBV7-8 and TRBJ2-1, with 7 nucleotides matching TRBD1. This CDR3 has 15 residues. Looked up from germline, CDR1 is SGHVS and CDR2 is FQNEAQ. V dropped 4 bases and J dropped 4; count of bases not matched to a gene: 7. CDR3 coding DNA: TGTGCCAGCAGCTCCGCGAGGGGGCAGTACAATGAGCAGTTCTTC. This sequence encodes CASSSARGQYNEQFF.

The chain carries TRBV19 and TRBJ2-2; TRBD2 aligns across 7 bases. Germline assignment: CDR1 LNHDA and CDR2 SQIVND (reference sequence). V was pared by 7 bases and J by 6 bases, with 8 bases of the junction left unmatched. This CDR3 contains 14 residues. The CDR3 bases are TGTGCCAGTACCCGGGGAGCGGGATCCGGGGAGCTGTTTTTT. Translating gives CASTRGAGSGELFF.

This clone was recorded only once. This chain connects TRBV3-1 (or the pseudogene TRBV3-2) to TRBJ1-2, with D tentatively TRBD1 (5 bases). V lost 3 bases and J 4 bases, leaving 15 bases between the germline ends. The CDR3 is made up of 15 amino acids. The germline V gene encodes CDR1 LGHDT and CDR2 YNNKEL (reference sequence). CDR3 in DNA: TGTGCCAGCAGCCAGGGCCTTGACAGCCTCTATGGCTACACCTTC. This gives the protein CASSQGLDSLYGYTF.

The rearrangement joins TRBV2 to TRBJ2-7; the match to TRBD1 covers 7 bases. The germline V gene has CDR1 SNHLY and CDR2 FYNNEI. The CDR3 is 14 residues long. V trimming: 6 bases; J trimming: 2 bases; junction bases outside the gene matches: 7. CDR3 bases: TGTGCCAGCAGGACAGGGTACGGCACCTACGAGCAGTACTTC. Translated, it gives CASRTGYGTYEQYF. The full variable domain, completed using reference TRBV2 and TRBJ2-7, is EPEVTQTPSHQVTQMGQEVILRCVPISNHLYFYWYRQILGQKVEFLVSFYNNEISEKSEIFDDQFSVERPDGSNFTLKIRSTKLEDSAMYFCASRTGYGTYEQYFGPGTRLTVT.

This rearrangement joins TRBV18 to TRBJ1-2; D uncertain. The germline CDR1 and CDR2 sequences are KGHSH and LQKENI. Trimming took off 3 bases at V and 2 bases at J, with 10 bases between the two ends. This CDR3 is built from 14 residues. CDR3 amino acids: CASSPLGENYGYTF. The DNA of the CDR3 is TGTGCCAGCTCACCGTTGGGCGAAAACTATGGCTACACCTTC.

This chain uses TRBV3-1 (or the pseudogene TRBV3-2) with TRBJ2-3; 8 nucleotides line up with TRBD2. Germline V lookup: CDR1 LGHDT, CDR2 YNNKEL (reference sequence). V trimming: 3 bases; J trimming: 1 base; junction bases outside the gene matches: 9. This CDR3 has 17 residues. CDR3 nucleotide sequence: TGTGCCAGCAGCCAGGGACTAGGGGGGGTCGGCACAGATACGCAGTATTTT. Residues: CASSQGLGGVGTDTQYF.

This clone was counted a single time. The chain couples TRBV6-5 to TRBJ2-2; 9 nucleotides match TRBD2. J was trimmed by 6 bases and V by 7 bases; bases with no gene match: 6. The germline V gene encodes CDR1 MNHEY and CDR2 SVGAGI. The CDR3 is 14 amino acids. The CDR3, as DNA: TGTGCCAGCACTCTAGCGGGGCCGGCCGGGGAGCTGTTTTTT. Its translation: CASTLAGPAGELFF.

The V gene is TRBV5-5, the J gene TRBJ2-1; TRBD2 aligns across 8 bases. CDR1 is SGHKS and CDR2 is YYEKEE in the germline V gene (reference sequence). V dropped 4 bases and J dropped 1; count of bases not matched to a gene: 13. The CDR3 is 18 amino acids. CDR3 sequence: CASSPAIYSGMSYNEQFF. The CDR3, as DNA: TGTGCCAGCAGCCCAGCTATATATAGCGGGATGTCCTACAATGAGCAGTTCTTC.

The chain uses TRBV19 and TRBJ2-1; 11 bases match TRBD2. Germline V gene lookup returns CDR1 LNHDA and CDR2 SQIVND (reference sequence). V shed 4 bases and J 2 bases; nucleotides not matched to a gene: 1. This CDR3 comprises 15 residues. The CDR3 spells CASSRTSGPYNEQFF. The CDR3, as DNA: TGTGCCAGTAGTAGGACTAGCGGGCCCTACAATGAGCAGTTCTTC.

The V and J genes are TRBV6-2 or TRBV6-3 and TRBJ1-2; D possibly corresponds to TRBD1 (5 bases). This CDR3 is built from 14 residues. The V end lost 0 bases, the J end lost 8 bases, and 13 bases lay between the germline ends. Germline CDR1 is MNHEY and CDR2 is SVGEGT. The CDR3 spells CASSYSQGARGYTF. CDR3 nucleotide sequence: TGTGCCAGCAGTTACTCGCAAGGGGCTCGGGGCTACACCTTC.

This chain connects TRBV7-9 to TRBJ2-2; 13 bases match TRBD2. Germline V gives CDR1 SEHNR, CDR2 FQNEAQ (reference sequence). The CDR3 covers 16 residues. V shed 5 bases and J 5 bases; nucleotides not matched to a gene: 5. The CDR3 sequence is CASSLRTSGGTGELFF. The CDR3 coding sequence is TGTGCCAGCAGCCTAAGGACTAGCGGGGGAACCGGGGAGCTGTTTTTT. The entire variable domain, with the rest obtained from reference TRBV7-9 and TRBJ2-2, is as follows: DTGVSQNPRHKITKRGQNVTFRCDPISEHNRLYWYRQTLGQGPEFLTYFQNEAQLEKSRLLSDRFSAERPKGSFSTLEIQRTEQGDSAMYLCASSLRTSGGTGELFFGEGSRLTVL.